This T cell receptor (beta chain) was documented in a study of T cell changes during pregnancy in multiple sclerosis. This clone was found once. Here immunoSEQ multiplex PCR was the method, and the copy in TCRdb shows in-frame clones only, minus some. Of tens of thousands of clones detected, around 93% appear once; the ten largest clones hold approximately 2%. Germline loops: CDR1 MDHEN, CDR2 SYDVKM. Trimming took 1 base from V and 3 from J; bases not matched to a gene: 8. The CDR3 is 16 amino acids. Material: peripheral blood, obtained after pregnancy. This clonotype was sampled from a female donor with multiple sclerosis, enrolled in a pregnancy study. The chain joins TRBV28 to TRBJ2-7; 8 nucleotides align to TRBD2. Here the CDR3 reads CASSLLRGVMGYEQYF. The CDR3 nucleotides read TGTGCCAGCAGTTTATTGCGGGGGGTTATGGGCTACGAGCAGTACTTC.